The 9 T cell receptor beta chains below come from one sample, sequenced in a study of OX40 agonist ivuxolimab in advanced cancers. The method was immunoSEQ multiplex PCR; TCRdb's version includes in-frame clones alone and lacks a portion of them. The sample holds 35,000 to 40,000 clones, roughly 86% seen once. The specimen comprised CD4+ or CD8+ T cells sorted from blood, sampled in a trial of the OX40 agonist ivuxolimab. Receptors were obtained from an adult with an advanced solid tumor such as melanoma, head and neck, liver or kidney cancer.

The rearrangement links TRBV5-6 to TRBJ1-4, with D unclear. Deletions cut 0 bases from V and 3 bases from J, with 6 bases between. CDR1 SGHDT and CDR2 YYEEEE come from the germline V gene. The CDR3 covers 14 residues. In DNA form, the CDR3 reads TGTGCCAGCAGCTTGGGGCAGCCTAATGAAAAACTGTTTTTT. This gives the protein CASSLGQPNEKLFF.

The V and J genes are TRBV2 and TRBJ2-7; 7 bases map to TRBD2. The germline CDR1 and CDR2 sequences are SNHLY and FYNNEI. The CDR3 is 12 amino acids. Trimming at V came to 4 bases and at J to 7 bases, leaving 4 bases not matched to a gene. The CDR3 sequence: CASSVGLDEQYF. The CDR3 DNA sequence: TGTGCCAGCAGTGTCGGACTAGATGAGCAGTACTTC.

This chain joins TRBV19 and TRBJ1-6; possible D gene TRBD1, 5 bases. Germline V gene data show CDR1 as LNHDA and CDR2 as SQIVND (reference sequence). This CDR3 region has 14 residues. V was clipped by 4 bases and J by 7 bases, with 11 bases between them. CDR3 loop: CASSRPGMNSPLHF. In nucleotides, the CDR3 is TGTGCCAGTAGTAGGCCAGGGATGAATTCACCCCTCCACTTT.

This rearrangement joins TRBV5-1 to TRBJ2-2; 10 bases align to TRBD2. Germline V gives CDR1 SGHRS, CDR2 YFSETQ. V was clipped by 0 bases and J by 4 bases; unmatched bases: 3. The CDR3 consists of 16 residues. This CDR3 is CASSLAAGGSTGELFF. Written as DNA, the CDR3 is TGCGCCAGCAGCTTGGCAGCGGGGGGGTCCACCGGGGAGCTGTTTTTT. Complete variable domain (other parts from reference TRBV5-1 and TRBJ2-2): KAGVTQTPRYLIKTRGQQVTLSCSPISGHRSVSWYQQTPGQGLQFLFEYFSETQRNKGNFPGRFSGRQFSNSRSEMNVSTLELGDSALYLCASSLAAGGSTGELFFGEGSRLTVL.

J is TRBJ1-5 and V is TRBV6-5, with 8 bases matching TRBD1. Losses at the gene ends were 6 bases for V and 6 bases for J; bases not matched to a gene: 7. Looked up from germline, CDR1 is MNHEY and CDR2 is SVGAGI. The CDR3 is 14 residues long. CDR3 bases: TGTGCCAGCAGACAGGACAGGGACGGTCAGCCCCAGCATTTT. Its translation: CASRQDRDGQPQHF.

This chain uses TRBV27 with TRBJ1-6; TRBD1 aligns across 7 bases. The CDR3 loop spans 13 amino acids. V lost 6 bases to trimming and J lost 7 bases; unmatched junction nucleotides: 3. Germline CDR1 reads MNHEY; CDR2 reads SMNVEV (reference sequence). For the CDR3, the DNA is TGTGCCAGCAGGACAGGGCTCAATTCACCCCTCCACTTT. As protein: CASRTGLNSPLHF.

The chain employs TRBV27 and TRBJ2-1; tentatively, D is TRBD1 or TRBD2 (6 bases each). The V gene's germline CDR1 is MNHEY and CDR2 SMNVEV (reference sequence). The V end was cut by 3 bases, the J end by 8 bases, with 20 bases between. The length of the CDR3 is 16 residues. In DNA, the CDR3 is TGTGCCAGCAGTTTTGTGGTGGGGGGCGCCGAGCATGAGCAGTTCTTC. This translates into CASSFVVGGAEHEQFF.

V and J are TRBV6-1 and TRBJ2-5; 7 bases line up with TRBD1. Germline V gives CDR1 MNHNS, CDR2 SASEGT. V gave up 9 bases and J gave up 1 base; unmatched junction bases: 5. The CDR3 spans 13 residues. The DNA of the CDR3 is TGTGCCAGTTCGACAGGGAGCCAAGAGACCCAGTACTTC. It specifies CASSTGSQETQYF.

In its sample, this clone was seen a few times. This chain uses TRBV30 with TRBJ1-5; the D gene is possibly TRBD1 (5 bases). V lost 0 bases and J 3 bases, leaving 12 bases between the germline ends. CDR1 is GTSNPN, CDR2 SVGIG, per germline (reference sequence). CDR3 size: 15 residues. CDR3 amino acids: CAWSVVGRNNQPQHF. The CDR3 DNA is TGTGCCTGGAGTGTGGTGGGGCGGAACAATCAGCCCCAGCATTTT.